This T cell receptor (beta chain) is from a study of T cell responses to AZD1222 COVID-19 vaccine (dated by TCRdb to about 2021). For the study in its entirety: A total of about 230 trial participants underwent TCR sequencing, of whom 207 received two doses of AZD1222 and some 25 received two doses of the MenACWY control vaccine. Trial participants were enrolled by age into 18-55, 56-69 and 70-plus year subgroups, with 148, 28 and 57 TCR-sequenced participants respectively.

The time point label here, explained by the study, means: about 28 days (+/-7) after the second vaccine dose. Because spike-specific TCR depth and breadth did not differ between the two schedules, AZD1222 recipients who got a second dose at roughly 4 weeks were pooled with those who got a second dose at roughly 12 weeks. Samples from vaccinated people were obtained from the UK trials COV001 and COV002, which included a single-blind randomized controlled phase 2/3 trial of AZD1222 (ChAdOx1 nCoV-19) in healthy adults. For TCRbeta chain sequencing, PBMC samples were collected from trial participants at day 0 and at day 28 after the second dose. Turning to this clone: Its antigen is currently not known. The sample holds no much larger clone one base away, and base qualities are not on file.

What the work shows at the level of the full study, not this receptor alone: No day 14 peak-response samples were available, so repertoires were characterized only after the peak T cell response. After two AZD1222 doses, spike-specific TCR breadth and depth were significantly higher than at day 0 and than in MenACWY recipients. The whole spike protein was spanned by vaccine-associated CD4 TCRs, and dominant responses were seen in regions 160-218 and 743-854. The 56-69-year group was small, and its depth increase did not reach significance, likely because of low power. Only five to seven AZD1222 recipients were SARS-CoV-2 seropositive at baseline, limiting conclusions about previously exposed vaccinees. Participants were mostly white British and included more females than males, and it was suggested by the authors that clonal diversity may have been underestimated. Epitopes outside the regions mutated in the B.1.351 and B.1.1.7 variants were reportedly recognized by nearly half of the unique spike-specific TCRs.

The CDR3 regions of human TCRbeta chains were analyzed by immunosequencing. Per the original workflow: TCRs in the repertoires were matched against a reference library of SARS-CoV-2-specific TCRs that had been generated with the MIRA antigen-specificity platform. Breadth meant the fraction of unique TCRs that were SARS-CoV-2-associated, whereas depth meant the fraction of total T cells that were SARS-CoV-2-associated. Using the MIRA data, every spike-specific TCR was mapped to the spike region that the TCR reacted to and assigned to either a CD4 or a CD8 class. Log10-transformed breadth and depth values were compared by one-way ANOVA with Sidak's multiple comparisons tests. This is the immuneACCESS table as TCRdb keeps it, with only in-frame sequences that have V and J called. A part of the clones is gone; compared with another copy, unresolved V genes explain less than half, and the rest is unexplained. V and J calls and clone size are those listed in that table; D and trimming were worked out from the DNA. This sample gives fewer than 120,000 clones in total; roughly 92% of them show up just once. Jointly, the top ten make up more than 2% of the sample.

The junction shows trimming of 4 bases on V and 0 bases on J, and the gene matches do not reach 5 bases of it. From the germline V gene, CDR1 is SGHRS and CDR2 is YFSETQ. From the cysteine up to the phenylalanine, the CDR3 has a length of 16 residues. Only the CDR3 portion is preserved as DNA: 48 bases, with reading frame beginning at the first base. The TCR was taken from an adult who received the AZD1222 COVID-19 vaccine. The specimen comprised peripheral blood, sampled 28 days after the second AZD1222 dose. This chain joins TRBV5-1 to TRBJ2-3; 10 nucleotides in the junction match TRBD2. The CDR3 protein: CASSLGLAISTDTQYF. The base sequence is TGCGCCAGCAGCCTGGGACTAGCGATTAGCACAGATACGCAGTATTTT.